These 24 T cell receptor beta chains originate from one sample sequenced in a study of cytomegalovirus exposure and HLA in healthy donors. Vbeta (60) and Jbeta (13) primers were used in the PCR. Profiled with immunoSEQ multiplex PCR; TCRdb holds only in-frame clones, not every one. The sample carries roughly 120,000 clones, roughly three quarters recorded once. Sample: PBMCs. The receptors originated from a man aged 45-65 years in good health and CMV-seropositive.

The chain joins TRBV7-9 to TRBJ2-1; no definite D call. V was clipped by 4 bases and J by 5 bases, with 6 bases between them. The CDR3 is 12 residues long. Germline V gene lookup returns CDR1 SEHNR and CDR2 FQNEAQ (reference sequence). The CDR3 is CASSWSDNEQFF. The CDR3 coding sequence is TGTGCCAGCAGCTGGAGCGACAATGAGCAGTTCTTC.

The chain links TRBV14 to TRBJ1-3; no reliable D call. Deletions cut 1 base from V and 0 bases from J, with 7 bases between. This CDR3 has 15 amino acids. Germline values: CDR1 SGHDN, CDR2 FVKESK. The CDR3 DNA follows: TGTGCCAGCAGCCAAGGTGCAGGCTCTGGAAACACCATATATTTT. Translated: CASSQGAGSGNTIYF.

The J gene is TRBJ2-1, the V gene TRBV5-6, with a tentative D call TRBD1 (5 bases). Germline V lookup: CDR1 SGHDT, CDR2 YYEEEE. V lost 4 bases, J lost 6 bases, and 23 bases lay in between. This CDR3 has 17 amino acids. CDR3 sequence reads: CASSPTGAAGSFNEQFF. CDR3 DNA: TGTGCCAGCAGCCCAACTGGGGCGGCAGGGTCGTTCAATGAGCAGTTCTTC.

The rearrangement uses TRBV9 and TRBJ2-7, with D tentatively TRBD1 (5 bases). Germline CDR1 reads SGDLS; CDR2 reads YYNGEE. V lost 4 bases, J lost 3 bases, and 11 bases lay in between. The CDR3 runs to 13 residues. CDR3 amino acids: CASSPGFYYEQYF. CDR3 coding DNA: TGTGCCAGCAGCCCAGGGTTTTACTACGAGCAGTACTTC.

The chain carries TRBV2 and TRBJ1-2; D unresolved. The CDR3 loop spans 17 amino acids. Trimming pared 6 bases from V and 5 bases from J, leaving 25 bases between. Germline lookup yields CDR1 SNHLY and CDR2 FYNNEI. CDR3 amino acids: CASSRTLYQVVRYGYTF. DNA of the CDR3: TGTGCCAGCAGCCGCACACTCTACCAGGTAGTTAGGTATGGCTACACCTTC.

The chain links TRBV18 to TRBJ2-2; 7 bases match TRBD1. This CDR3 comprises 16 residues. The ends lost 3 bases at V and 4 bases at J; junction bases unmatched: 8. The germline V gene encodes CDR1 KGHSH and CDR2 LQKENI. For the CDR3, the DNA is TGTGCCAGCTCACCCTCCTTGACAGGGCCCACCGGGGAGCTGTTTTTT. Translated: CASSPSLTGPTGELFF.

The CDR3 DNA is TGCGCCAGCAGCCAAACTACAGGGAGAAATGAGCAGTTCTTC. It is translated as CASSQTTGRNEQFF. This chain uses TRBV4-3 with TRBJ2-1, with a possible D match to TRBD1 (6 bases). Trimming removed 2 bases from V and 7 bases from J, with 12 bases in between. The CDR3 spans 14 residues. CDR1 and CDR2 (germline): LGHNA, YSLEER.

This chain connects TRBV19 to TRBJ2-7; 7 bases align to TRBD1. CDR1 is LNHDA, CDR2 SQIVND, per germline (reference sequence). V dropped 5 bases and J dropped 0; count of bases not matched to a gene: 4. The CDR3 is 14 residues long. Written as DNA, the CDR3 is TGTGCCAGTAGTCGGGACAGATACTCCTACGAGCAGTACTTC. This gives the protein CASSRDRYSYEQYF. Using reference TRBV19 and TRBJ2-7 for the parts outside the CDR3, the full variable domain is DGGITQSPKYLFRKEGQNVTLSCEQNLNHDAMYWYRQDPGQGLRLIYYSQIVNDFQKGDIAEGYSVSREKKESFPLTVTSAQKNPTAFYLCASSRDRYSYEQYFGPGTRLTVT.

The V call is TRBV10-2, the J call TRBJ2-7; 7 bases match TRBD2. V was pared by 6 bases and J by 1 base, with 6 bases of the junction left unmatched. The germline V gene encodes CDR1 WSHSY and CDR2 SAAADI. The CDR3 is 14 amino acids. The CDR3 spells CASSRAGVSYEQYF. CDR3 in DNA: TGCGCCAGCAGCAGGGCGGGAGTGTCCTACGAGCAGTACTTC.

The chain couples TRBV7-2 to TRBJ2-7, with no clear D. CDR1 is SGHTA, CDR2 FQGNSA, per germline. Trimming cost V 0 bases and J 2 bases, with 14 bases left between them. The CDR3 covers 16 residues. CDR3 DNA sequence: TGTGCCAGCAGCTTAGCGAACTTAAACCCTACCTACGAGCAGTACTTC. Its translation: CASSLANLNPTYEQYF.

This clone was recorded once. V is TRBV29-1 and J is TRBJ2-1; TRBD2 matches 8 bases. Germline lookup yields CDR1 SQVTM and CDR2 ANQGSEA. The CDR3 totals 16 residues. V shed 5 bases and J 4 bases; nucleotides not matched to a gene: 13. CDR3 sequence: CSVRGVSGSPYNEQFF. The CDR3 DNA reads TGCAGCGTTCGGGGAGTGAGCGGGAGTCCATACAATGAGCAGTTCTTC.

This clone was seen only once. This chain connects TRBV6-1 to TRBJ2-7; D gene ambiguous. This CDR3 spans 12 amino acids. Trimming took off 4 bases at V and 3 bases at J, with 7 bases between the two ends. CDR1 is MNHNS and CDR2 is SASEGT in the germline V gene. CDR3 sequence: CASSALRYEQYF. The CDR3 DNA reads as TGTGCCAGCAGTGCACTTCGCTACGAGCAGTACTTC.

V gene TRBV6-5 combines with J gene TRBJ2-7; D perhaps matches TRBD1 (6 bases). CDR3 length: 13 residues. Germline assignment: CDR1 MNHEY and CDR2 SVGAGI. Trimming removed 8 bases at V and 2 bases at J, with 13 bases between. The CDR3 is CASAGQPTYEQYF. The CDR3 DNA is TGTGCCAGCGCCGGACAGCCTACCTACGAGCAGTACTTC.

The gene calls are TRBV29-1 and TRBJ2-2; 8 bases align to TRBD2. V dropped 7 bases and J dropped 5; count of bases not matched to a gene: 6. This CDR3 contains 13 residues. Germline V lookup: CDR1 SQVTM, CDR2 ANQGSEA. CDR3 DNA sequence: TGCAGCGCCCGGGGGGGCGGGACCGGGGAGCTGTTTTTT. Amino acids: CSARGGGTGELFF.

The J gene is TRBJ2-1, the V gene TRBV19; 8 nucleotides align to TRBD1. Germline CDR1 is LNHDA and CDR2 is SQIVND (reference sequence). This CDR3 is 14 amino acids long. Trimming took 6 bases from V and 5 from J; bases not matched to a gene: 6. Here the CDR3 DNA reads TGTGCCAGTAGGGGGACAGGTAGGAACAATGAGCAGTTCTTC. This translates into CASRGTGRNNEQFF. The full variable domain, its missing parts supplied by reference TRBV19 and TRBJ2-1, is DGGITQSPKYLFRKEGQNVTLSCEQNLNHDAMYWYRQDPGQGLRLIYYSQIVNDFQKGDIAEGYSVSREKKESFPLTVTSAQKNPTAFYLCASRGTGRNNEQFFGPGTRLTVL.

The chain recombines TRBV19 with TRBJ2-5, with D perhaps matching TRBD1 (5 bases). V shed 2 bases and J shed 4 bases, with 14 bases lying between them. The CDR3 is made up of 15 amino acids. CDR1 is LNHDA and CDR2 is SQIVND in the germline V gene (reference sequence). The CDR3 loop reads CASSINGQGGETQYF. The DNA of the CDR3 is TGTGCCAGTAGTATAAATGGGCAGGGTGGAGAGACCCAGTACTTC.

This clone appeared a single time. CDR3 loop: CASSSFAEARYNEQFF. CDR3 in DNA: TGTGCCAGCAGTTCCTTTGCGGAGGCGAGGTACAATGAGCAGTTCTTC. The chain has TRBV6-5 and TRBJ2-1; D possibly corresponds to TRBD2 (5 bases). The V end lost 4 bases, the J end lost 4 bases, and 17 bases lay between the germline ends. This CDR3 comprises 16 residues. CDR1 MNHEY and CDR2 SVGAGI come from the germline V gene.

The gene calls are TRBV5-1 and TRBJ2-1, with 10 bases aligning to TRBD2. The V and J ends lost 3 bases and 2 bases, in that order; junction bases with no gene match: 5. This CDR3 contains 16 residues. From germline, CDR1 is SGHRS and CDR2 YFSETQ. The CDR3 region is CASSSWTSGAYNEQFF. The CDR3 DNA is TGCGCCAGCAGCTCCTGGACTAGCGGAGCCTACAATGAGCAGTTCTTC. The full variable domain, completed using reference TRBV5-1 and TRBJ2-1, is KAGVTQTPRYLIKTRGQQVTLSCSPISGHRSVSWYQQTPGQGLQFLFEYFSETQRNKGNFPGRFSGRQFSNSRSEMNVSTLELGDSALYLCASSSWTSGAYNEQFFGPGTRLTVL.

The chain uses TRBV11-2 and TRBJ2-7; possibly TRBD2 for D (6 bases). V was pared by 5 bases and J by 3 bases, with 20 bases between. Germline V CDR1 and CDR2: SGHAT, FQNNGV. The CDR3 runs 16 residues. Here the CDR3 reads CASSPTSGRADYEQYF. DNA for the CDR3: TGTGCCAGCAGCCCCACGAGCGGGCGGGCGGACTACGAGCAGTACTTC.

This clone showed up just once. This rearrangement joins TRBV6-5 to TRBJ2-3; D may be TRBD2 (6 bases). The V gene lost 2 bases and the J gene lost 9 bases, with 15 bases spanning the gap. Germline CDR1 reads MNHEY; CDR2 reads SVGAGI. This CDR3 has 14 residues. CDR3 sequence: CASSYVGGTQTQYF. For the CDR3, the DNA is TGTGCCAGCAGTTACGTCGGCGGGACCCAAACGCAGTATTTT.

This clone was recorded only once. The rearrangement uses TRBV6-5 and TRBJ1-1, with D possibly matching TRBD1 (6 bases). Per germline, CDR1 MNHEY and CDR2 SVGAGI. The CDR3 extends over 13 amino acids. V dropped 10 bases and J dropped 2 bases, with 14 bases sitting between them. The DNA for the CDR3 is TGTGCCACCACCGGACAGATTAACACTGAAGCTTTCTTT. Translated: CATTGQINTEAFF.

J is TRBJ2-3 and V is TRBV7-6; TRBD2 matches at 8 bases. With V trimmed by 3 bases and J by 3 bases, 5 bases remained unmatched. The CDR3 runs 15 residues. The germline CDR1 and CDR2 sequences are SGHVS and FNYEAQ. The CDR3 sequence is CASSFRGGGTDTQYF. CDR3 nucleotides: TGTGCCAGCAGCTTCCGTGGCGGGGGGACAGATACGCAGTATTTT.

The rearrangement joins TRBV28 to TRBJ1-5, with 7 nucleotides matching TRBD1. Germline values: CDR1 MDHEN, CDR2 SYDVKM. The CDR3 has 15 amino acids. The V segment lost 6 bases and the J segment 3 bases; nucleotides outside the gene matches: 8. The DNA for the CDR3 is TGTGCCAGCAGGGTTGACAGGGTAGACAATCAGCCCCAGCATTTT. It yields the protein CASRVDRVDNQPQHF.

V is TRBV5-1 and J is TRBJ2-3; D gene uncertain. V lost 3 bases to trimming and J lost 4 bases, with 3 bases between them. The CDR3 runs to 11 residues. CDR1 is SGHRS, CDR2 YFSETQ, per germline. CDR3 sequence: CASSSSDTQYF. The CDR3 region has the DNA TGCGCCAGCAGCTCGTCAGATACGCAGTATTTT.